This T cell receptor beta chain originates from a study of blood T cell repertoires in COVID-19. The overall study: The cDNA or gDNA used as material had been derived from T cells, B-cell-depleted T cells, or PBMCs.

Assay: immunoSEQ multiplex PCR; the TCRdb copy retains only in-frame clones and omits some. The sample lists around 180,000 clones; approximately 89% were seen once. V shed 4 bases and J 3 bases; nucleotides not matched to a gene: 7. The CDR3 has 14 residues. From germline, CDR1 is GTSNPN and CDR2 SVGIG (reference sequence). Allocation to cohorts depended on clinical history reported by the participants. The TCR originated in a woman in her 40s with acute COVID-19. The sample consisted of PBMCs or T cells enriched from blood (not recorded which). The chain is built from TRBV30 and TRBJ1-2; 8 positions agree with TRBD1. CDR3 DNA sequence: TGTGCCTGGAAATTAGACAGGGGTGACTATGGCTACACCTTC. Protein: CAWKLDRGDYGYTF.